Reported below is one TCR beta chain. The junction departs from the called germline gene at one end, perhaps through a read error. Clones were read by immunoSEQ multiplex PCR, and TCRdb kept only the in-frame ones, dropping some. The table lists 700,000 or so clones, over 75% of them singletons, with roughly 0.01% in the top ten. The CDR3 sequence is 18 residues long. Germline values: CDR1 SGHAT, CDR2 FQNNGV. These data originate in a study of shared T cell receptors in the human thymus. These data are also associated with another study on human thymus T cells. Per that study: Donors consisted of healthy Finnish infants (having corrective surgery for congenital heart defects). Resections that were taken during corrective heart surgery supplied the thymus tissue. Apparent skewing of V and J gene usage characterized both thymic and blood repertoires. Related work found strong thymic repertoire overlap between unrelated individuals.

This chain connects TRBV11-2 to TRBJ2-3, with TRBD2 as a possible D gene (5 bases). The receptor comes from a girl under three years old with a congenital heart defect. What was sequenced was thymocytes. The CDR3 coding sequence is TGTGCCAGCACCTTAAACCCCCTCGCAGTCGGGGGCACAGATACGCAGTATTTT. It encodes CASTLNPLAVGGTDTQYF. The complete variable domain, with remaining parts taken from reference TRBV11-2 and TRBJ2-3, reads EAGVAQSPRYKIIEKRQSVAFWCNPISGHATLYWYQQILGQGPKLLIQFQNNGVVDDSQLPKDRFSAERLKGVDSTLKIQPAKLEDSAVYLCASTLNPLAVGGTDTQYFGPGTRLTVL.